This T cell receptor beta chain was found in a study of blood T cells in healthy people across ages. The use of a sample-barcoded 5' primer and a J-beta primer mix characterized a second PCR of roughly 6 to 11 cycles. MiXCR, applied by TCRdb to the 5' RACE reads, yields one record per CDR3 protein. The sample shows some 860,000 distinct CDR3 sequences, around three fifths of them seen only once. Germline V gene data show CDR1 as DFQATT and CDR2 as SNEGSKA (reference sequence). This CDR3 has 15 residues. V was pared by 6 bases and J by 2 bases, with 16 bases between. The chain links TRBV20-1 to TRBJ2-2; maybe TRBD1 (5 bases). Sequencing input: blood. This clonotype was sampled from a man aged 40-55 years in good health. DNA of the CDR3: TGCAGTGCCCCAGGCTGGGGCGGCAACACCGGGGAGCTGTTTTTT. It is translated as CSAPGWGGNTGELFF.